This T cell receptor beta chain is drawn from a study of cytomegalovirus exposure and HLA in healthy donors. PCR used 60 Vbeta primers and 13 Jbeta primers. TCRdb keeps only in-frame clones here, not all; method: immunoSEQ multiplex PCR. The sample's table shows 200,000 to 250,000 clones. Germline V CDR1 and CDR2: WNHNN, SYGVQD (reference sequence). V shed 5 bases and J shed 6 bases, with 11 bases lying between them. The CDR3 runs to 14 residues. Sequencing input: PBMCs. The source of this sequence is a girl aged 2-10 years in good health and CMV-seropositive. The chain uses TRBV10-1 and TRBJ1-6, with D possibly matching TRBD1 (6 bases). The CDR3 DNA follows: TGCGCCAGCAGTACCGGACAGTTTAATTCACCCCTCCACTTT. It encodes CASSTGQFNSPLHF.